These 20 T cell receptor beta chains were sequenced from one sample in a study of Graves' ophthalmopathy and Graves' hyperthyroidism. RNA transcripts yielded amplified TCR beta CDR3 regions. Second-round multiplex PCR followed a first-round RT-PCR using HTBI primers. TCRdb reanalysed the multiplex PCR reads using MiXCR and keeps one entry per CDR3 protein. The data show over 650,000 distinct CDR3 sequences, with 35% to 45% seen just once and around 3.3% held by the top ten. Sequencing was done on a sample of peripheral blood. The receptors were gathered from an adult man with Graves' ophthalmopathy.

This clonotype was recorded many times. The chain carries TRBV25-1 and TRBJ2-3; no clear D gene. CDR1 and CDR2 from the germline V gene are MGHDK and SYGVNS. The CDR3 consists of 13 residues. Trimming pared 5 bases from V and 3 bases from J, leaving 9 bases between. The CDR3 is CASSSRPTDTQYF. CDR3 DNA: TGTGCCAGCAGTTCCCGGCCTACAGATACGCAGTATTTT.

This clonotype is a singleton in its sample. Since the CDR3 does not end with the conserved phenylalanine or tryptophan, this likely comes from a read error. The V gene is TRBV25-1, the J gene TRBJ1-5; tentatively, D is TRBD1 (5 bases). This CDR3 spans 13 amino acids. The germline gives CDR1 MGHDK, CDR2 SYGVNS. The CDR3 loop reads CASSQGSDQPQHG. In nucleotides, the CDR3 is TGTGCCAGCAGCCAGGGTAGCGATCAGCCCCAGCATGGT.

J is TRBJ1-6 and V is TRBV6-6; no reliable D call. Germline V gene sequence: CDR1 MNHNY, CDR2 SVGAGI (reference sequence). V shed 5 bases and J shed 0 bases, with 14 bases lying between them. The CDR3 length is 17 residues. The CDR3 coding sequence is TGTGCCAGCAGTAAACAATGGTCAAGCTCCTATAATTCACCCCTCCACTTT. Translated: CASSKQWSSSYNSPLHF.

The table lists this clonotype with a few counts. The V and J genes are TRBV6-2 or TRBV6-3 and TRBJ2-7, with 8 bases matching TRBD2. Germline V CDR1 and CDR2: MNHEY, SVGEGT. V lost 2 bases and J lost 3; bases outside the gene matches: 3. The CDR3 runs 14 residues. The CDR3 region has the DNA TGTGCCAGCAGTTACCACGGGACTAGCTACGAGCAGTACTTC. Translated, it gives CASSYHGTSYEQYF.

This clonotype came up many times. The rearrangement joins TRBV2 to TRBJ1-6; no clear D gene. The germline V and J ends were trimmed by 4 bases and 9 bases, with 13 bases remaining between them. Germline V gene data show CDR1 as SNHLY and CDR2 as FYNNEI. CDR3 length equals 14 residues. CDR3 sequence (DNA): TGTGCCAGCAGTGTGGGTCGTGCTGGTTCACCCCTCCACTTT. Its translation: CASSVGRAGSPLHF.

The sample holds many counts of this clonotype. The gene calls are TRBV24-1 and TRBJ2-7; D possibly corresponds to TRBD2 (5 bases). Germline assignment: CDR1 KGHDR and CDR2 SFDVKD. The CDR3 is made up of 13 amino acids. V dropped 5 bases and J dropped 6 bases, with 13 bases sitting between them. The CDR3 region has the DNA TGTGCCACCAGTGCGGCGGCGGGTGGCGAGCAGTACTTC. Translating gives CATSAAAGGEQYF.

This clonotype came up a few times. The chain uses TRBV4-3 and TRBJ2-7, with D unresolved. This CDR3 spans 16 amino acids. The germline gives CDR1 LGHNA, CDR2 YSLEER. V lost 1 base to trimming and J lost 3 bases, with 16 bases between them. CDR3 DNA: TGCGCCAGCAGCCAAGCAGACGACACTCAGATCTACGAGCAGTACTTC. Amino acid sequence: CASSQADDTQIYEQYF.

This clonotype came up many times. This chain uses TRBV7-9 with TRBJ2-5; no clear D. V was shortened by 6 bases and J by 5 bases, with 13 bases between the two germline ends. Germline loops: CDR1 SEHNR, CDR2 FQNEAQ (reference sequence). This CDR3 contains 13 residues. The CDR3 DNA follows: TGTGCCAGCAGATCATCAGAGGTGGAGACCCAGTACTTC. The encoded protein is CASRSSEVETQYF.

The rearrangement uses TRBV10-3 and TRBJ2-5; no clear D. Per the germline V gene, CDR1 is ENHRY and CDR2 is SYGVKD. Trimming stripped 6 bases from V and 7 bases from J, with 3 bases between. This CDR3 is 9 amino acids long. The CDR3: CAIRGTQYF. The CDR3 DNA sequence: TGTGCCATCAGAGGGACCCAGTACTTC.

The chain couples TRBV19 to TRBJ2-5; possible D gene TRBD2, 5 bases. There are 17 residues in the CDR3. Germline V gene data show CDR1 as LNHDA and CDR2 as SQIVND (reference sequence). With 1 base removed from V and 3 bases from J, the gap between germline ends came to 18 bases. The CDR3 reads CASSIGRSRAGKETQYF. The DNA for the CDR3 is TGTGCCAGTAGTATAGGACGTTCGAGGGCGGGTAAAGAGACCCAGTACTTC.

Many counts were recorded for this clonotype. This chain joins TRBV19 and TRBJ1-6; D gene uncertain. This CDR3 is 14 amino acids long. V was pared by 7 bases and J by 5 bases, with 12 bases between. Germline-derived CDR1 and CDR2 are LNHDA and SQIVND (reference sequence). Written as DNA, the CDR3 is TGTGCCAGTACCGCTCGGGGTAATAATTCACCCCTCCACTTT. The encoded protein is CASTARGNNSPLHF.

The chain carries TRBV29-1 and TRBJ2-3; TRBD2 matches at 10 bases. The CDR3 loop spans 14 amino acids. Germline trimming cut 4 bases from V and 5 bases from J; bases unmatched to any gene: 6. Germline CDR1 is SQVTM and CDR2 is ANQGSEA. The CDR3 coding sequence is TGCAGCGTTGGAGGGACTAGCGTCATAGATACGCAGTATTTT. It codes for CSVGGTSVIDTQYF.

This clonotype showed up just a few times. One end of the junction does not line up with germline, which may come from a read error. This chain joins TRBV10-3 and TRBJ1-1, with D possibly TRBD1 on 5 matching bases. There are 17 residues in the CDR3. Germline V gives CDR1 ENHRY, CDR2 SYGVKD. The CDR3 region is CASSLQAPITMNTEAFF. The CDR3 DNA reads as TGTGCCAGCAGTTTACAGGCTCCAATCACCATGAACACTGAAGCTTTCTTT.

Many counts were recorded for this clonotype. V and J are TRBV2 and TRBJ1-2, with a tentative D call TRBD1 (6 bases). The CDR3 spans 14 residues. V lost 6 bases and J lost 2, with 13 bases in between. Germline CDR1 SNHLY, CDR2 FYNNEI. The CDR3: CASSPRGANYGYTF. CDR3 nucleotide sequence: TGTGCCAGCAGCCCTAGGGGGGCCAACTATGGCTACACCTTC.

This chain links TRBV5-1 with TRBJ1-1, with 9 bases aligning to TRBD1. Germline-derived CDR1 and CDR2 are SGHRS and YFSETQ. The CDR3 sequence is 16 residues long. V gave up 4 bases and J gave up 7 bases; unmatched junction bases: 14. CDR3 nucleotides: TGCGCCAGCAGCGGGACAGGGCCCCCAACGGACAATGAAGCTTTCTTT. It translates to CASSGTGPPTDNEAFF.

The chain couples TRBV29-1 to TRBJ2-7; tentative D call: TRBD1 (5 bases). Germline CDR1 reads SQVTM; CDR2 reads ANQGSEA. The ends were cut back, 4 bases at V and 7 bases at J, with 14 bases in the middle. The CDR3 has 12 amino acids. CDR3 protein: CSVARQYNEQYF. CDR3 coding DNA: TGCAGCGTTGCCCGACAGTACAATGAGCAGTACTTC.

J is TRBJ2-7 and V is TRBV24-1; 8 nucleotides agree with TRBD1. J lost 3 bases, V lost 11 bases, and 14 bases had no gene match. Germline V lookup: CDR1 KGHDR, CDR2 SFDVKD. The CDR3 spans 15 residues. The CDR3 nucleotides read TGTGCCATAGAGACAGGGGCAGGGTCCAACTACGAGCAGTACTTC. This codes for CAIETGAGSNYEQYF.

Of note for this clonotype: Its ends do not fully match the called genes, so a read error is possible. This chain uses TRBV29-1 with TRBJ2-7; tentatively, D is TRBD2 (5 bases). Germline lookup yields CDR1 SQVTM and CDR2 ANQGSEA. CDR3 length: 13 residues. DNA of the CDR3: TGCAGCGTTGAAACGACTAAAGACTACGAGCAGTGCTTC. It yields the protein CSVETTKDYEQCF.

The genes are TRBV10-3 and TRBJ2-2, with 8 bases matching TRBD2. With V trimmed by 0 bases and J by 5 bases, 5 bases remained unmatched. The germline gives CDR1 ENHRY, CDR2 SYGVKD. The CDR3 runs to 16 residues. CDR3 coding DNA: TGTGCCATCAGTGAGTCCGGGACTAGAAAAACCGGGGAGCTGTTTTTT. The encoded protein is CAISESGTRKTGELFF.

This clonotype was picked up many times. This chain uses TRBV7-2 with TRBJ1-1; D is possibly TRBD1 (6 bases). This CDR3 is 16 amino acids long. CDR1 is SGHTA and CDR2 is FQGNSA in the germline V gene. V lost 5 bases and J 0 bases, leaving 16 bases between the germline ends. The CDR3 spells CASSPPGTRMNTEAFF. The CDR3 DNA is TGTGCCAGCAGCCCTCCCGGGACACGGATGAACACTGAAGCTTTCTTT.